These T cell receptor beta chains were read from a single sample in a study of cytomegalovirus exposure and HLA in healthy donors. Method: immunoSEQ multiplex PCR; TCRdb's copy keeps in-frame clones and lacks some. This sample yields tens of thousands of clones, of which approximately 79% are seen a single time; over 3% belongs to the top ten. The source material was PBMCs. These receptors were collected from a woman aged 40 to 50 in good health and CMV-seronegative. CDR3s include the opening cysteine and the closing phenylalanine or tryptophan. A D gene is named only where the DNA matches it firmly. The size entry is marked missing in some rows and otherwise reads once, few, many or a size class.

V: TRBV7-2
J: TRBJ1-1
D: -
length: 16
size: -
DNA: TGTGCCAGCAGGGAAACAGGGAGAGGGGTGAACACTGAAGCTTTCTTT
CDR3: CASRETGRGVNTEAFF

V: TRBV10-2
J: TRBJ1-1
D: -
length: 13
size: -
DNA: TGCGCCAGCAAATACGGGGGTCACACTGAAGCTTTCTTT
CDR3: CASKYGGHTEAFF

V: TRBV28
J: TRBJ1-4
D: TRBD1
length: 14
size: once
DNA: TGTGCCAGCAGTTTCAGGGGGCGGAATGAAAAACTGTTTTTT
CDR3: CASSFRGRNEKLFF

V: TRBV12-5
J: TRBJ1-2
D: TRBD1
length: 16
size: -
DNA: TGTGCTAGTGGTTTGGTAACAGGGGCCTCTAACTATGGCTACACCTTC
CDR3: CASGLVTGASNYGYTF

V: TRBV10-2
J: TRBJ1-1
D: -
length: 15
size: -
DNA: TGCGCCAGCAGTGAGGGTTTTATGTTGGGCCCCGAAGCTTTCTTT
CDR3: CASSEGFMLGPEAFF

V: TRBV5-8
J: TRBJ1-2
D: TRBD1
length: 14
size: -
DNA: TGTGCCAGCACGGGACAGATAGCTAACTATGGCTACACCTTC
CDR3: CASTGQIANYGYTF

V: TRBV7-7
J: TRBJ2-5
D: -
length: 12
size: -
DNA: TGTGCTAGCAGTCCAGGGCGGGAGACCCAGTACTTC
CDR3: CASSPGRETQYF

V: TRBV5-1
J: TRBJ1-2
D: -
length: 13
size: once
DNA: TGCGCCAGCAGAGCGGACAGACTCTATGGCTACACCTTC
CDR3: CASRADRLYGYTF

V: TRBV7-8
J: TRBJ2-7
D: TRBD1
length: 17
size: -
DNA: TGTGCCAGCAGCTTAGTCGCGGGACAGGGGGCCTACTACGAGCAGTACTTC
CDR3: CASSLVAGQGAYYEQYF

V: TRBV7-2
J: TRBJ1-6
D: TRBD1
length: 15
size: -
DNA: TGTGCCAGCAGCCCTACGGACAGGGGCAATTCACCCCTCCACTTT
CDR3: CASSPTDRGNSPLHF

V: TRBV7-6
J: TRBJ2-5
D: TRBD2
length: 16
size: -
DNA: TGTGCCAGCAGCTCCTATACTAGCGGGGGGGCGGAGACCCAGTACTTC
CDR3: CASSSYTSGGAETQYF

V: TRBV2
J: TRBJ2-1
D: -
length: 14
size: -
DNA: TGTGCCAGCAGTGAAGCGGGGCAAAACAATGAGCAGTTCTTC
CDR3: CASSEAGQNNEQFF

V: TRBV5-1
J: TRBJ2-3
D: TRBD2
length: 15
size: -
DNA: TGCGCCAGCAGCTCCGGGGGGGCGAGCACAGATACGCAGTATTTT
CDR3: CASSSGGASTDTQYF

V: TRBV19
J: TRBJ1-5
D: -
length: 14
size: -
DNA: TGTGCCAGTAGTATACGGGATATGGGCCAGCCCCAGCATTTT
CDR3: CASSIRDMGQPQHF

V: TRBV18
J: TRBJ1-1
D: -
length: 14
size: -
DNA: TGTGCCAGCTCTCCCCGGGGGGTAGACACTGAAGCTTTCTTT
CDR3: CASSPRGVDTEAFF

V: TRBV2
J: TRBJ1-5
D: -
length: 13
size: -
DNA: TGTGCCAGCAGCGCACAGGGTTTTCAGCCCCAGCATTTT
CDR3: CASSAQGFQPQHF

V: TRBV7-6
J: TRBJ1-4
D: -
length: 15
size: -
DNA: TGTGCCAGCAGCACTAACTCTGCAACTAATGAAAAACTGTTTTTT
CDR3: CASSTNSATNEKLFF

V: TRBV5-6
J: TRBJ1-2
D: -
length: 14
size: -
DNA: TGTGCCAGCAGCCCGCCCCGGGGGTCCTATGGCTACACCTTC
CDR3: CASSPPRGSYGYTF

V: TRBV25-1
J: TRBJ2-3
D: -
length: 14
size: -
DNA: TGTGCCAGCAGTCCCACCACTAGCACAGATACGCAGTATTTT
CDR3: CASSPTTSTDTQYF

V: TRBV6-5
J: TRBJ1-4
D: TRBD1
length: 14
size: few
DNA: TGTGCCAGCAGCGCCGGGACAGTTAATGAAAAACTGTTTTTT
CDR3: CASSAGTVNEKLFF

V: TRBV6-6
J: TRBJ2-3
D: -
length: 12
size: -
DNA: TGTGCCAGCAGGTACACGGGGGATACGCAGTATTTT
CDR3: CASRYTGDTQYF

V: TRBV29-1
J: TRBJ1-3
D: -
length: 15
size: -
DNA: TGCAGCGTCAGCCAGGGGATCAGCTCTGGAAACACCATATATTTT
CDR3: CSVSQGISSGNTIYF

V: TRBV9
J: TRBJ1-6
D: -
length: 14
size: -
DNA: TGTGCCAGCAGCGTACTCGAGGAAAATTCACCCCTCAACTTT
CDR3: CASSVLEENSPLNF

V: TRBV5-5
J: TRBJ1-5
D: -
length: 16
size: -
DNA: TGTGCCAGCAGCTTGGATGTGGGGCGATCCAATCAGCCCCAGCATTTT
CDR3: CASSLDVGRSNQPQHF